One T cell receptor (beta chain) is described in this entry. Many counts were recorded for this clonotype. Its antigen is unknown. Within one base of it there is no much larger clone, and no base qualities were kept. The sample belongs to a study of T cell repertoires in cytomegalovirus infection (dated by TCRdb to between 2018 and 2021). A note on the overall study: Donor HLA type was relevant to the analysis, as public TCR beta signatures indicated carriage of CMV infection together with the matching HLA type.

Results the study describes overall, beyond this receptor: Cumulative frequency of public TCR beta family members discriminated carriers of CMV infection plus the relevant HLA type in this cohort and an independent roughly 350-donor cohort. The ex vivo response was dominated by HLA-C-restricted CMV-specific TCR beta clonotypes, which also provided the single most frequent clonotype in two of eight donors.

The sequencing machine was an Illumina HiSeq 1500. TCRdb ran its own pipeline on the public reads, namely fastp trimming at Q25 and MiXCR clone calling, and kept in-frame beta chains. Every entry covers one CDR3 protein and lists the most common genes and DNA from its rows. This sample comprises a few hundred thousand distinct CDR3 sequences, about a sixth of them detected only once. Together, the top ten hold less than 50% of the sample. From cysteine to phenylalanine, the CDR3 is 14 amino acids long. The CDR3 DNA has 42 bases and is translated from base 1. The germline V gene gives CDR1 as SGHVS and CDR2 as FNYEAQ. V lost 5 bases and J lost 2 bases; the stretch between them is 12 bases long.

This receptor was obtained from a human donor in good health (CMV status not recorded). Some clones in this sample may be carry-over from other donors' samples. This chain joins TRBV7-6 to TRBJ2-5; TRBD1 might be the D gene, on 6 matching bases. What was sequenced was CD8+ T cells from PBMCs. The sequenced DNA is TGTGCCAGCAGCGAGGACAGTAGACAAGAGACCCAGTACTTC. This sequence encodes CASSEDSRQETQYF.